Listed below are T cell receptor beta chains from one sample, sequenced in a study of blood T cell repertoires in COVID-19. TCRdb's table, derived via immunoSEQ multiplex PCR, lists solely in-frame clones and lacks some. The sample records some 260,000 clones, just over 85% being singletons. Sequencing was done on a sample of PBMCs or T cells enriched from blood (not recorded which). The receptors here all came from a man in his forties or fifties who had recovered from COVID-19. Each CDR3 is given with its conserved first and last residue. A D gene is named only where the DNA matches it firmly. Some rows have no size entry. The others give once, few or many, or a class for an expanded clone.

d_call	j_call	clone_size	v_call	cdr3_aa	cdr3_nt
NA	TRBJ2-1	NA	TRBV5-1	CASSLEGSAAEQFF	TGCGCCAGCAGCTTGGAAGGTAGCGCGGCTGAGCAGTTCTTC
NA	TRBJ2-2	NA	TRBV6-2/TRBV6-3	CASSFSSLAGELFF	TGTGCCAGCAGTTTTTCCTCTTTAGCCGGGGAGCTGTTTTTT
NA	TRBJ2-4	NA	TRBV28	CASSITTPVIKNIQYF	TGTGCCAGCAGTATAACGACACCCGTGATAAAAAACATTCAGTACTTC
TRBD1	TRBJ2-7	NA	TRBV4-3	CASSQERHTGADEQYF	TGCGCCAGCAGCCAAGAGAGGCATACAGGGGCCGACGAGCAGTACTTC
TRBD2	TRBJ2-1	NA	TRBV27	CASISRGRAYNEQFF	TGTGCCAGCATTTCCCGGGGGAGGGCCTACAATGAGCAGTTCTTC
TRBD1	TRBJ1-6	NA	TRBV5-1	CASSLEGDSRNSPLHF	TGCGCCAGCAGCTTGGAAGGGGACAGCCGGAATTCACCCCTCCACTTT
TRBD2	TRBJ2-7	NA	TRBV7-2	CASSLEEREGYEQYF	TGTGCCAGCAGCTTGGAGGAGCGGGAGGGCTACGAGCAGTACTTC
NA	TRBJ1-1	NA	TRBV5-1	CASSLLGDTEAFF	TGCGCCAGCAGCTTGTTAGGGGATACTGAAGCTTTCTTT
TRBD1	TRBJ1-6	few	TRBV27	CASSLTGANSPLHF	TGTGCCAGCAGTCTTACAGGGGCAAATTCACCCCTCCACTTT
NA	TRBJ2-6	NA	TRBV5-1	CASSLVRQHLRSGANVLTF	TGCGCCAGCAGCTTGGTACGACAGCATCTCCGCTCTGGGGCCAACGTCCTGACTTTC
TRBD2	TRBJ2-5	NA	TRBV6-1	CASSEGWGGETQYF	TGTGCCAGCAGTGAAGGTTGGGGGGGAGAGACCCAGTACTTC
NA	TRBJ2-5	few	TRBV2	CASSDIGRETQYF	TGTGCCAGCAGTGACATCGGGAGAGAGACCCAGTACTTC
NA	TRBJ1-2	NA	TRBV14	CASSQDRGHPLYGYTF	TGTGCCAGCAGCCAAGATCGGGGACATCCACTCTATGGCTACACCTTC
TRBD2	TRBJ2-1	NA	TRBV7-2	CASSLGTSGRFNEQFF	TGTGCCAGCAGCTTAGGGACTAGCGGGAGGTTCAATGAGCAGTTCTTC
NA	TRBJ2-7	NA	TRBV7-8	CASSYSTYEQYF	TGTGCCAGCAGCTACTCAACCTACGAGCAGTACTTC
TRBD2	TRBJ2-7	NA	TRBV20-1	CSASSLGLAGWEQYF	TGCAGTGCTAGTAGTCTCGGACTAGCGGGATGGGAGCAGTACTTC
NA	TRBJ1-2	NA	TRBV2	CASSEAGDGYGYTF	TGTGCCAGCAGTGAGGCCGGAGACGGCTATGGCTACACCTTC
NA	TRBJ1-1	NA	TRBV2	CASSDGDTEAFF	TGTGCCAGCAGTGACGGGGACACTGAAGCTTTCTTT
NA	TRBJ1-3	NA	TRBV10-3	CATGRGSGNTIYF	TGTGCCACCGGGAGGGGCTCTGGAAACACCATATATTTT
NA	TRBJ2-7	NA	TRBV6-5	CASARGYEQYF	TGTGCCAGCGCTAGAGGATACGAGCAGTACTTC
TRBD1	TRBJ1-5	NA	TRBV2	CASGRQGDNQPQHF	TGTGCCAGCGGTAGACAGGGGGATAATCAGCCCCAGCATTTT
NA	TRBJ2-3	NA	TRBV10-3	CAISEGTPSTQYF	TGTGCCATCAGTGAGGGGACACCTTCTACGCAGTATTTT
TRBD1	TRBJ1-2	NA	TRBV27	CASSSQGNGYTF	TGTGCCAGCAGTTCACAGGGGAATGGCTACACCTTC
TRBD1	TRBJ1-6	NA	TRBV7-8	CASSLARFGTGGPSYNSPLHF	TGTGCCAGCAGCTTAGCGCGTTTCGGGACAGGGGGCCCCTCCTATAATTCACCCCTCCACTTT
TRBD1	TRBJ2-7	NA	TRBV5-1	CASSFGQGPYEQYF	TGCGCCAGCAGCTTCGGACAGGGACCCTACGAGCAGTACTTC
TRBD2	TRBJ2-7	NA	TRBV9	CASSVATSGYEQYF	TGTGCCAGCAGCGTAGCCACTAGCGGATACGAGCAGTACTTC
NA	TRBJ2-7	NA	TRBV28	CASKGGGLSYEQYF	TGTGCCAGCAAAGGCGGGGGCCTCTCCTACGAGCAGTACTTC
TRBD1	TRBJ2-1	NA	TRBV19	CASRAIPGQSYNEQFF	TGTGCCAGTAGGGCGATTCCGGGACAGTCCTACAATGAGCAGTTCTTC
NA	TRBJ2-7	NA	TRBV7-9	CASSLRLGVYNEQYF	TGTGCCAGCAGCTTACGTCTGGGAGTTTACAACGAGCAGTACTTC
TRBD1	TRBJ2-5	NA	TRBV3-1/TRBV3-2	CASSQGQGAETQYF	TGTGCCAGCAGCCAAGGACAGGGGGCAGAGACCCAGTACTTC
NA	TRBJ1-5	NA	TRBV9	CASSRGGDSNQPQHF	TGTGCCAGCAGCCGGGGAGGGGATAGCAATCAGCCCCAGCATTTT
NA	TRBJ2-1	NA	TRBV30	CAWNLVEVSYNEQFF	TGTGCCTGGAATCTAGTGGAGGTCTCCTACAATGAGCAGTTCTTC
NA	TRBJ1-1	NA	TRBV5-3	CARSYWGLTEAFF	TGTGCCAGAAGCTATTGGGGCCTCACTGAAGCTTTCTTT
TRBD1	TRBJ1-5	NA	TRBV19	CASSLGQGSHQPQHF	TGTGCCAGTAGTCTAGGACAGGGGTCCCATCAGCCCCAGCATTTT
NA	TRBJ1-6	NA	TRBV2	CASSDVFGRNSPLHF	TGTGCCAGCAGTGACGTCTTCGGTCGGAATTCACCCCTCCACTTT
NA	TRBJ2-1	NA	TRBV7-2	CASSLGPSSYNEQFF	TGTGCCAGCAGCTTAGGTCCTAGCTCCTACAATGAGCAGTTCTTC
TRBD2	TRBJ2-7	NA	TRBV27	CASSPPGGGVYEQYF	TGTGCCAGCAGTCCCCCGGGCGGGGGGGTTTACGAGCAGTACTTC
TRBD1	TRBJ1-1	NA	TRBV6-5	CASSSLDREATEAFF	TGTGCCAGCAGTTCGTTGGACAGGGAAGCGACTGAAGCTTTCTTT
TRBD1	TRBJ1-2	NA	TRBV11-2	CASSPGTDYGYTF	TGTGCCAGCAGCCCTGGGACAGATTATGGCTACACCTTC
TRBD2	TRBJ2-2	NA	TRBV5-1	CASSLEPSGGMSGELFF	TGCGCCAGCAGCTTGGAGCCTAGCGGGGGAATGAGCGGGGAGCTGTTTTTT
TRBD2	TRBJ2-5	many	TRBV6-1	CASSEALLGGVKTQYF	TGTGCCAGCAGTGAAGCCCTATTGGGGGGGGTGAAGACCCAGTACTTC
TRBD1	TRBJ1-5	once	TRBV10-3	CAISETGGNQPQHF	TGTGCCATCAGTGAGACAGGGGGGAATCAGCCCCAGCATTTT
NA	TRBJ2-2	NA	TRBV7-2	CASSPKQATGELFF	TGTGCCAGCAGCCCGAAACAGGCCACCGGGGAGCTGTTTTTT
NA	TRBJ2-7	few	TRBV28	CASSLALFYEQYF	TGTGCCAGCAGTTTGGCCCTTTTCTACGAGCAGTACTTC
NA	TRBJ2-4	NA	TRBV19	CASSVPGVGNQYF	TGTGCCAGTAGCGTCCCGGGAGTCGGGAATCAGTACTTC